This TCR beta chain was identified in a study of blood T cells in healthy people across ages. In the case of this clonotype: Its target is not known.

Next came a second PCR, run for about 7 to 12 cycles, which used a sample-barcoded 5' primer along with a J-beta primer mix. TCRdb re-derived calls from the 5' RACE reads in MiXCR, one entry per CDR3 protein. The data contain roughly 800,000 distinct CDR3 sequences, about 25% of them singletons. Study findings and constraints: There were more naive CD4+ cells and higher diversity in long-lived donors than in aged donors.

The germline gives CDR1 MGHRA, CDR2 YSYEKL. The V gene end was trimmed by 5 bases and the J gene end by 8 bases; junction bases not matched to a gene: 15. This CDR3 is built from 16 residues. The sample also formed part of further work on T cells of mothers and their children. That study adds: Material was donated by three healthy Caucasian mothers and their six children. When the second PCR was run, its M1S primer added sample barcodes and 2-4 random nucleotides. Over 8 million reads per mother and roughly 3 million per child were obtained.

The clonotype comes from a boy younger than 18 in good health. The chain has TRBV4-1 and TRBJ2-1, with 7 bases fitting TRBD1. Specimen: blood. CDR3 region: CASSNSDRVGYDEQFF. CDR3 nucleotides: TGCGCCAGCAGCAACTCCGACAGGGTGGGATACGATGAGCAGTTCTTC.